Shown below are 6 T cell receptor beta chains from a single sample sequenced in a study of naive and memory T cell subsets. An equimolar mix of two oligonucleotides served as the beta constant-region primer for TRBC1 and TRBC2. Ligated cDNA was amplified by four rounds of PCR with nested alpha and beta constant-region primers and SP2. TCRdb fed the UMI-ligation and nested PCR reads into MiXCR, producing one record per CDR3 protein. Of tens of thousands of distinct CDR3 sequences in the sample, over 9% were seen once. Source material: naive CD8+ T cells from blood. These receptors came from a human donor in good health.

There are a few counts of this clonotype. This chain uses TRBV30 with TRBJ1-5; D is unresolved. The ends were cut back, 2 bases at V and 0 bases at J, with 8 bases in the middle. The V gene's germline CDR1 is GTSNPN and CDR2 SVGIG (reference sequence). This CDR3 comprises 14 residues. The CDR3 DNA reads as TGTGCCTGGAGTCACGACGCTAGCAATCAGCCCCAGCATTTT. Its protein product is CAWSHDASNQPQHF.

The V gene is TRBV6-1, the J gene TRBJ2-5; 8 nucleotides line up with TRBD2. Germline V gene data show CDR1 as MNHNS and CDR2 as SASEGT. Trimming cost V 1 base and J 1 base; bases outside gene matches: 11. The CDR3 is 18 amino acids. As DNA, the CDR3 is TGTGCCAGCAGTGAAGAACTGGGGCCAGCGGGGGTCCAAGAGACCCAGTACTTC. Its translation is CASSEELGPAGVQETQYF.

This clonotype was counted a few times. V is TRBV11-2 and J is TRBJ2-1, with D possibly being TRBD2 (6 bases). Germline loops: CDR1 SGHAT, CDR2 FQNNGV. The CDR3 extends over 14 amino acids. V lost 7 bases and J 0 bases, leaving 10 bases between the germline ends. CDR3 region: CASNLGGSYNEQFF. The CDR3 coding sequence is TGTGCCAGCAACCTGGGGGGCTCCTACAATGAGCAGTTCTTC. The variable domain in full, completed from reference TRBV11-2 and TRBJ2-1, reads EAGVAQSPRYKIIEKRQSVAFWCNPISGHATLYWYQQILGQGPKLLIQFQNNGVVDDSQLPKDRFSAERLKGVDSTLKIQPAKLEDSAVYLCASNLGGSYNEQFFGPGTRLTVL.

The chain links TRBV29-1 to TRBJ2-5, with a tentative D call TRBD2 (6 bases). CDR1 SQVTM and CDR2 ANQGSEA come from the germline V gene. The CDR3 runs 13 residues. V lost 7 bases to trimming and J lost 0 bases, with 12 bases between them. CDR3 residues: CSALREYQETQYF. The CDR3 DNA follows: TGCAGCGCCCTCCGGGAGTACCAAGAGACCCAGTACTTC.

This clonotype was counted many times. This chain uses TRBV7-9 with TRBJ2-1; 12 bases align to TRBD2. The junction had 4 bases not matched to a gene; V was cut back by 3 bases and J by 7 bases. There are 15 residues in the CDR3. Per the germline V gene, CDR1 is SEHNR and CDR2 is FQNEAQ (reference sequence). CDR3: CASSFTSGRLNEQFF. The DNA of the CDR3 is TGTGCCAGCAGCTTCACTAGCGGGAGGTTGAATGAGCAGTTCTTC.

The rearrangement joins TRBV20-1 to TRBJ2-7; D is uncertain. V gave up 3 bases and J gave up 2 bases, with 11 bases separating them. CDR1 is DFQATT, CDR2 SNEGSKA, per germline (reference sequence). This CDR3 is 13 amino acids long. The CDR3 is CSASVAGAYEQYF. CDR3 nucleotides: TGCAGTGCTAGTGTCGCTGGGGCCTACGAGCAGTACTTC.